This TCR beta chain was sequenced during a study of Graves' ophthalmopathy and Graves' hyperthyroidism. The V and J ends lost 7 bases and 2 bases respectively, with 17 bases between them. The CDR3 contains 15 residues. Per germline, CDR1 ENHRY and CDR2 SYGVKD. Other autoimmune diseases, uncontrolled infections, pregnancy or lactation led to the exclusion of patients. RNA transcripts provided the template for amplifying TCR beta CDR3 regions. The first round was an RT-PCR with HTBI primers, and the second round was a multiplex PCR. TCRdb ran MiXCR on the multiplex PCR reads and lists one entry per CDR3 protein. The sample records almost 750,000 distinct CDR3 sequences, roughly two fifths being singletons.

This sequence joins TRBV10-3 and TRBJ2-5; the D gene is possibly TRBD2 (5 bases). The source of this sequence is an adult man with Graves' ophthalmopathy. The sequencing input was peripheral blood. The CDR3 sequence is CAIIKTGEGQETQYF. The CDR3 bases are TGTGCCATCATCAAGACGGGCGAGGGTCAAGAGACCCAGTACTTC.